This paragraph reports one TCR beta chain. This record belongs to a study of OX40 agonist ivuxolimab in advanced cancers. Generated by immunoSEQ multiplex PCR, the TCRdb table keeps only in-frame clones and is missing some. The sample lists 50,000 to 65,000 clones; about 86% were seen once. The clonotype originates from an adult with an advanced solid tumor such as melanoma, head and neck, liver or kidney cancer. Sequences were derived from CD4+ or CD8+ T cells sorted from blood, sampled in a trial of the OX40 agonist ivuxolimab.

CDR3 bases: TGTGCCTGGAGTTACTTATCCTCTGGGGCCAACGTCCTGACTTTC. It yields the protein CAWSYLSSGANVLTF. The J gene is TRBJ2-6, the V gene TRBV30; D not resolved. Trimming left V 2 bases short and J 0 bases short, with 8 bases between. CDR3 size: 15 residues. The germline CDR1 and CDR2 sequences are GTSNPN and SVGIG (reference sequence).